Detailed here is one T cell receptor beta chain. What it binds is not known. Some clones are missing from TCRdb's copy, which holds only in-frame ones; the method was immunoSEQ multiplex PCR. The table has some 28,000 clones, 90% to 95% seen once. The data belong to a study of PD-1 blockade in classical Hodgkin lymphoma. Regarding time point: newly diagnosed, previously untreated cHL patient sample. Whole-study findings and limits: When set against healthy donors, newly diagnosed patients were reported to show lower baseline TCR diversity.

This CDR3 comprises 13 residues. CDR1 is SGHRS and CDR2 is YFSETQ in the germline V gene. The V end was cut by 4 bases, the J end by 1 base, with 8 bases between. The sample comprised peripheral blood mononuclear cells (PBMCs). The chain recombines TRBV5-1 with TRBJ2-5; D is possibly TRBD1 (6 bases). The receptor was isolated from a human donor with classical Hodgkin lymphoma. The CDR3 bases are TGCGCCAGCAGCCGGGACATCCAAGAGACCCAGTACTTC. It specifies CASSRDIQETQYF.